A single TCR beta chain is shown here with its context. What this receptor recognizes is not known. Qualities for individual bases were not recorded, and no much larger clone is one base off. The junction carries 10 bases between V and J, which are trimmed by 0 bases and 3 bases respectively. The CDR3 sequence holds 15 residues, the cysteine and phenylalanine included. The CDR3 DNA has 45 bases and is translated from base 1. The germline V gene encodes CDR1 SGHRS and CDR2 YFSETQ. Ophthalmopathy patients were characterized by moderately to severely active disease, a Clinical Activity Score of at least 3, a NOSPECS grade of at least 4, and a disease duration under 3 months. Anyone with other autoimmune diseases, uncontrolled infections, pregnancy or lactation was excluded from the study. Diagnosis was based on clinical symptoms, serum thyroxine, TRAb, thyroid ultrasound and orbital computed tomography. Ficoll-Paque density gradient centrifugation was used to isolate PBMCs from 10 ml of fresh peripheral blood. Trizol reagent was used to extract the total RNA, and its quality was then checked on an Agilent 2100 Bioanalyzer.

This sample stems from a study of Graves' ophthalmopathy and Graves' hyperthyroidism listed by TCRdb under 2018. Concerning the study at large: Peripheral blood samples were taken at the time of initial diagnosis, before any treatment was given. TCR beta repertoire signatures were used to distinguish Graves' ophthalmopathy from Graves' hyperthyroidism and to predict progression to ophthalmopathy. In total, 120 to 150 blood samples were TCR-sequenced: around 42 ophthalmopathy, under 80 hyperthyroidism and 17 hyperthyroidism-to-ophthalmopathy patients. To explore V-J signatures distinguishing ophthalmopathy from hyperthyroidism, a discovery set of under 110 patients (43 ophthalmopathy, roughly 56 stable hyperthyroidism) was enrolled. The independent validation cohort included some 19 hyperthyroidism patients plus 17 patients who later progressed from hyperthyroidism to ophthalmopathy. In more than five hyperthyroidism patients, T-cell repertoires of thyroid tissue and blood were compared. Following sample collection, hyperthyroidism patients were given methimazole at a starting dose of 30 mg daily, and ophthalmopathy patients were given high-dose intravenous methylprednisolone. The 90 or so discovery patients were randomly split 7:3 into training and test sets.

For repertoire sequencing, the TCR beta CDR3 regions were amplified from RNA transcripts. HTBI primers and the Qiagen OneStep RT-PCR kit were used in a first-round RT-PCR, which was followed by a second-round multiplex PCR, size selection and purification. Sequencing of the libraries was carried out on an Illumina HiSeq2000 in paired-end mode with 100 bp reads. The authors processed their data as follows. SOAPnuke was used for read processing, and reads with adapters, uncalled bases, a mean Phred below 15, or no exact constant-primer or identifier match were discarded. High-quality paired reads were merged with COPE v1.2.5. Each unique nucleotide sequence was defined as a clonotype, and clonotypes were aligned to IMGT TRB V, D and J references with MiTCR v1.1. The analysis was limited to V-J combinations with a frequency above 0.0001, which together covered 99.2% of the repertoires. For each V-J combination, a TCR clonal expansion and chaos score was defined as the ratio of F50 clonal expansion to chaos observed in the TCRdist matrix. Welch's t-statistics and random forest were used to narrow the features down to more than 10 V-J combinations, which were then fed into a naive Bayes classifier. The Morisita-Horn index was used to measure how similar the thyroid and blood repertoires were. TCRdb reprocessing: public reads trimmed at Q25 with fastp, clones called with MiXCR, in-frame beta chains kept. Records with the same CDR3 protein are collapsed into one entry carrying the most frequent genes and DNA. Here the V and J calls rest on TCRdb's processing, not on the authors' analysis. The sample data list approximately 210,000 distinct CDR3 sequences, and under 25% of these were observed just once. The ten largest clones add up to 35% to 55% of the sample.

Paper-wide results and their limitations: No statistical method was used to predetermine the sample size, and group allocation was not hidden from the investigators. In validation, the model predicted ophthalmopathy progression with about 64% sensitivity and approximately 78% specificity; some 13 predicted patients were CT-confirmed with GO in a median of approximately 6.5 months. In cross-validation, the 13-signature model distinguished ophthalmopathy from stable hyperthyroidism with about 90% sensitivity and around 81% specificity, and in the test set the corresponding values were approximately 80% and 68%. Most expanded thyroid clonotypes with a frequency above 0.001 also appeared in blood, which suggests that blood repertoires may reflect the immune response in the thyroid.

What was sequenced was peripheral blood. The TCR comes from a woman between 45 and 65 years old with Graves' ophthalmopathy. Donor details come from another sample of the same person, matched by shared clones. The sequence is built from TRBV5-1 and TRBJ1-5; the D gene identity is not certain. The nucleotide sequence is given as TGCGCCAGCAGCTTGGCCCCCGGGATCAATCAGCCCCAGCATTTT. This gives the protein CASSLAPGINQPQHF.